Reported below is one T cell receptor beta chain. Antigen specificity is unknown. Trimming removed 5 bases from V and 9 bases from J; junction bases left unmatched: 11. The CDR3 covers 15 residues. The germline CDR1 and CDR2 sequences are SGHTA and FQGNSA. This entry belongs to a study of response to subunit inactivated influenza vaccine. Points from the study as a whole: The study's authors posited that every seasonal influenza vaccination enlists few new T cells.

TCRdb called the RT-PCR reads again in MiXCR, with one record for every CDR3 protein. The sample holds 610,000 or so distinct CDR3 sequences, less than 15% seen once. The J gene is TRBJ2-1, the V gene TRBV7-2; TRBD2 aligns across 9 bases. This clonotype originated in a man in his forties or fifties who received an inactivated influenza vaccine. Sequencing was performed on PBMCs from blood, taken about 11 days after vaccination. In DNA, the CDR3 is TGTGCCAGCAGCCTCCTTAGCGGGAGTGTTAGTGAGCAGTTCTTC. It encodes CASSLLSGSVSEQFF.